These 20 T cell receptor beta chains originate from one sample sequenced in a study of shared clonotypes between healthy human individuals. Data came from immunoSEQ multiplex PCR; TCRdb stores just in-frame clones and leaves some out. The table lists about 730,000 clones, 55% to 75% of them singletons. Sequencing input: memory CD4+ T cells sorted from blood. Subset denoted: CD45RA-negative fraction. These TCRs come from a woman between 25 and 40 years old in good health.

This chain connects TRBV7-2 to TRBJ1-5; 9 positions match TRBD1. CDR1 SGHTA and CDR2 FQGNSA come from the germline V gene. V gave up 1 base and J gave up 3 bases; unmatched junction bases: 7. The CDR3 loop spans 17 amino acids. The CDR3 sequence: CASSLGTGTGNNQPQHF. In DNA, the CDR3 is TGTGCCAGCAGCTTAGGAACCGGGACAGGGAACAATCAGCCCCAGCATTTT.

This chain links TRBV28 with TRBJ1-1, with unresolved D. From germline, CDR1 is MDHEN and CDR2 SYDVKM. The CDR3 runs 15 residues. Trimming removed 4 bases from V and 0 bases from J, with 12 bases in between. In DNA, the CDR3 is TGTGCCAGCAGTTATTTTCAGAATTTGAACACTGAAGCTTTCTTT. Translation: CASSYFQNLNTEAFF.

The chain uses TRBV14 and TRBJ2-7, with D perhaps matching TRBD1 (6 bases). The V end lost 0 bases, the J end lost 3 bases, and 15 bases lay between the germline ends. CDR1 and CDR2 from the germline V gene are SGHDN and FVKESK. The CDR3 consists of 16 residues. The CDR3 bases are TGTGCCAGCAGCCAAGATTTCCGGACAGATATCTACGAGCAGTACTTC. It specifies CASSQDFRTDIYEQYF.

The chain couples TRBV7-9 to TRBJ2-2; no clear D gene. V was cut by 1 base and J by 8 bases, with 5 bases left in between. The CDR3 consists of 12 residues. Germline-derived CDR1 and CDR2 are SEHNR and FQNEAQ (reference sequence). The CDR3 spells CASSLERGELFF. The CDR3 DNA reads TGTGCCAGCAGCTTAGAAAGGGGGGAGCTGTTTTTT.

Only a few counts were recorded for this clone. Other DNA sequences in the sample encode the same CDR3. The rearrangement links TRBV5-1 to TRBJ1-5; D gene uncertain. CDR1 and CDR2 from the germline V gene are SGHRS and YFSETQ. The CDR3 totals 13 residues. Trimming shortened V by 0 bases and J by 3 bases, and 4 bases separated the two germline ends. CDR3 DNA: TGCGCCAGCAGCTTGGGGCCCAATCAGCCCCAGCATTTT. Its protein product is CASSLGPNQPQHF.

V and J are TRBV9 and TRBJ2-3; the D call may be TRBD1 or TRBD2 (5 bases each). Trimming cost V 3 bases and J 0 bases, with 14 bases left between them. This CDR3 has 16 amino acids. Germline lookup yields CDR1 SGDLS and CDR2 YYNGEE. DNA of the CDR3: TGTGCCAGCAGCGCCGGACATCGGGACAGCACAGATACGCAGTATTTT. It codes for CASSAGHRDSTDTQYF.

This chain uses TRBV18 with TRBJ2-7; 9 positions agree with TRBD1. Trimming took 3 bases from V and 5 from J; bases not matched to a gene: 11. CDR3 length: 16 residues. Germline CDR1 is KGHSH and CDR2 is LQKENI. This chain's CDR3 is CASSPQPRDRAHEQYF. CDR3 DNA: TGTGCCAGCTCACCTCAACCCCGGGACAGGGCCCACGAGCAGTACTTC.

The V call is TRBV28, the J call TRBJ2-7; 9 bases fit TRBD2. The CDR3 runs to 17 residues. With V trimmed by 3 bases and J by 2 bases, 11 bases remained unmatched. Per the germline V gene, CDR1 is MDHEN and CDR2 is SYDVKM. CDR3 DNA sequence: TGTGCCAGCAGTTTTAGACTCCTAGCGGGGCTTCCCTACGAGCAGTACTTC. Protein: CASSFRLLAGLPYEQYF.

This rearrangement joins TRBV19 to TRBJ2-5; the D is unclear. The germline V gene encodes CDR1 LNHDA and CDR2 SQIVND (reference sequence). V dropped 5 bases and J dropped 2 bases, with 9 bases sitting between them. The length of the CDR3 is 13 residues. As DNA, the CDR3 is TGTGCCAGTAGTGTAACGCAACAAGAGACCCAGTACTTC. Translated: CASSVTQQETQYF.

This clone was counted once. The chain has TRBV15 and TRBJ1-2, with 10 bases identical to TRBD1. Germline V gives CDR1 LNHNV, CDR2 YYDKDF (reference sequence). Trimming removed 4 bases from V and 7 bases from J; junction bases left unmatched: 21. The CDR3 length is 19 residues. The DNA for the CDR3 is TGTGCCACCAGCAAAGATACCACCGGGACAGGGGCGTTTTTGCGTGGCTACACCTTC. Translation gives CATSKDTTGTGAFLRGYTF.

The chain has TRBV6-1 and TRBJ1-5; 8 bases match TRBD1. The germline gives CDR1 MNHNS, CDR2 SASEGT. J lost 3 bases, V lost 5 bases, and 6 bases had no gene match. The CDR3 is 15 residues long. This chain's CDR3 is CASSLSDRVNQPQHF. In DNA form, the CDR3 reads TGTGCCAGCAGTCTCTCGGACAGGGTCAATCAGCCCCAGCATTTT.

The chain has TRBV19 and TRBJ2-1; 8 nucleotides line up with TRBD2. The CDR3 loop spans 15 amino acids. In germline, CDR1 is LNHDA, CDR2 SQIVND (reference sequence). V trimming: 4 bases; J trimming: 6 bases; junction bases outside the gene matches: 8. As DNA, the CDR3 is TGTGCCAGTAGTACTAGCGGGCCCTTTTTCAATGAGCAGTTCTTC. It codes for CASSTSGPFFNEQFF.

This clone appeared a single time. V usage is TRBV27 and J usage is TRBJ2-1; 11 bases fit TRBD2. The germline gives CDR1 MNHEY, CDR2 SMNVEV (reference sequence). With V trimmed by 5 bases and J by 7 bases, 7 bases remained unmatched. CDR3 length equals 15 residues. CDR3 nucleotides: TGTGCCAGCAGTCATAGCGGGAGGGCCCGGAATGAGCAGTTCTTC. Its translation is CASSHSGRARNEQFF.

This rearrangement joins TRBV11-3 to TRBJ2-3; D is possibly TRBD2 (6 bases). This CDR3 has 13 residues. Germline V lookup: CDR1 SGHNT, CDR2 YENEEA. V was clipped by 3 bases and J by 6 bases, with 10 bases between them. DNA for the CDR3: TGTGCCAGCAGCTTTTGGAGGGCGGATACGCAGTATTTT. This gives the protein CASSFWRADTQYF.

The chain joins TRBV6-5 to TRBJ2-5; D not certain. The germline V gene has CDR1 MNHEY and CDR2 SVGAGI. Trimming pared 5 bases from V and 4 bases from J, leaving 5 bases between. The CDR3 contains 11 residues. CDR3 loop: CASSASETQYF. CDR3 bases: TGTGCCAGCAGTGCTTCAGAGACCCAGTACTTC.

The rearrangement links TRBV5-4 to TRBJ1-5; TRBD1 aligns across 7 bases. The V gene end was trimmed by 0 bases and the J gene end by 3 bases; junction bases not matched to a gene: 3. CDR3 length equals 15 residues. Germline-derived CDR1 and CDR2 are SGHNT and YYREEE (reference sequence). The CDR3: CASSLDRGANQPQHF. CDR3 bases: TGTGCCAGCAGCTTGGACAGGGGTGCCAATCAGCCCCAGCATTTT.

The chain couples TRBV6-4 to TRBJ2-7; perhaps TRBD1 as D (5 bases). V was trimmed by 5 bases and J by 4 bases, leaving 15 bases between them. Per the germline V gene, CDR1 is MRHNA and CDR2 is SNTAGT. This CDR3 contains 14 residues. CDR3 sequence reads: CASSLTAGWYEQYF. CDR3 DNA sequence: TGTGCCAGCAGTTTAACGGCAGGGTGGTACGAGCAGTACTTC.

The chain combines TRBV5-5 with TRBJ2-7; weak D call: TRBD1 (7 bases). The V and J ends lost 3 bases and 0 bases respectively, with 13 bases between them. Germline V gene data show CDR1 as SGHKS and CDR2 as YYEKEE (reference sequence). The CDR3 has 15 amino acids. CDR3: CASSYQGGPSYEQYF. For the CDR3, the DNA is TGTGCCAGCAGCTACCAGGGGGGCCCCTCCTACGAGCAGTACTTC.

This clone was picked up many times. The rearrangement joins TRBV6-1 to TRBJ1-2; no definite D call. The CDR3 is 13 amino acids. The V gene lost 4 bases and the J gene lost 4 bases, with 10 bases spanning the gap. Germline loops: CDR1 MNHNS, CDR2 SASEGT. The CDR3 loop is CASSASEGYGYTF. Here the CDR3 DNA reads TGTGCCAGCAGTGCATCGGAAGGCTATGGCTACACCTTC.

As regards this clone: Other DNA sequences from this sample encode an identical CDR3 as well. The chain recombines TRBV6-1 with TRBJ2-7; 7 bases line up with TRBD1. The CDR3 contains 14 residues. Per the germline V gene, CDR1 is MNHNS and CDR2 is SASEGT. Trimming cost V 6 bases and J 0 bases; bases outside gene matches: 5. The CDR3 here is CASRDRVGSYEQYF. CDR3 sequence (DNA): TGTGCCAGCAGAGACAGGGTGGGCTCCTACGAGCAGTACTTC.